The next 12 T cell receptor beta chains were all read from a single sample in a study of tumor and adjacent non-tumor tissue in lung cancer. Three rounds of nested PCR, following a modified ARM-PCR protocol, produced the TCRbeta library. TCRdb analysed the multiplex PCR reads with MiXCR anew, one entry per CDR3 protein. The repertoire holds 220,000 or so distinct CDR3 sequences, 71% seen once, with approximately 25% in the top ten. This sample's RNA came from whole unsorted tissue. The sample taken for sequencing was lung tumor tissue. The origin of the receptors is a man aged 55 to 70 with non-small cell lung cancer.

On this clonotype: This could be a read error, since a much larger clone is one nucleotide away. The chain uses TRBV4-1 and TRBJ2-1, with D unresolved. CDR3 size: 15 residues. Germline V gene lookup returns CDR1 MGHRA and CDR2 YSYEKL. CDR3: CASSQGVRSYNVQFF. The DNA of the CDR3 is TGCGCCAGCAGCCAAGGCGTGCGCTCCTACAATGTGCAGTTCTTC.

Of note for this clonotype: One base away lies a much larger clone, so this may be a sequencing read error. It is likely a read error, because the conserved phenylalanine at the end of the CDR3 is missing. This sequence joins TRBV6-2 or TRBV6-3 and TRBJ1-4; D gene ambiguous. The V gene's germline CDR1 is MNHEY and CDR2 SVGEGT. The CDR3 runs 13 residues. V was trimmed by 10 bases and J by 7 bases, leaving 16 bases between them. This chain's CDR3 is CATRPGNSEKLFL. Here the CDR3 DNA reads TGTGCCACTCGACCCGGTAATAGTGAAAAACTGTTTTTA.

To note about this clonotype: This could be a read error, since a much larger clone is one nucleotide away. This chain links TRBV6-5 with TRBJ1-2, with a tentative D call TRBD1 (5 bases). Germline values: CDR1 MNHEY, CDR2 SVGAGI. V was pared by 5 bases and J by 5 bases, with 36 bases between. This CDR3 contains 21 residues. This chain's CDR3 is CASSGALDEGKQYVASYGYTF. CDR3 DNA sequence: TGTGCCAGCAGTGGAGCCTTAGACGAGGGGAAACAATACGTTGCGTCGTATGGCTACACCTTC.

This clonotype occurred a few times. This could be a read error, since a much larger clone is one nucleotide away. The chain uses TRBV4-1 and TRBJ1-2; D ambiguous. The CDR3 consists of 15 residues. V gave up 4 bases and J gave up 8 bases, with 20 bases separating them. Germline loops: CDR1 MGHRA, CDR2 YSYEKL. CDR3 in DNA: TGCGCCAGCAGCCTTGTAGAAGAGGGAGCCGGCGGCTACACCTTC. Translating it yields CASSLVEEGAGGYTF.

Comments on this clonotype: A junction boundary mismatches the germline segment, possibly from a read error. The V gene is TRBV5-8, the J gene TRBJ1-6; 8 bases fit TRBD1. CDR1 and CDR2 from the germline V gene are SGHTS and YDEGEE. CDR3 length: 15 amino acids. The CDR3 nucleotides read TGTGCCAGCGGCTGGAAGACAGGGGTGAATTCACCCCTCAACTTT. This encodes CASGWKTGVNSPLNF.

This chain uses TRBV11-2 with TRBJ2-3; D is perhaps TRBD2 (5 bases). From germline, CDR1 is SGHAT and CDR2 FQNNGV. The length of the CDR3 is 13 residues. The CDR3 loop is CSSSWTGKDTQYF. DNA of the CDR3: TGTAGCAGCAGTTGGACTGGGAAAGATACGCAGTATTTT.

As for this clonotype: A much bigger clone sits one base away, suggesting this may be a read error. J is TRBJ2-3 and V is TRBV29-1; D perhaps matches TRBD2 (6 bases). Germline V gene lookup returns CDR1 SQVTM and CDR2 ANQGSEA. The CDR3 extends over 13 amino acids. This chain's CDR3 is CSVVSGTTNTQYF. In nucleotides, the CDR3 is TGCAGCGTTGTTAGCGGAACCACAAATACGCAGTATTTT.

The V gene is TRBV12-3 or TRBV12-4, the J gene TRBJ2-1; maybe TRBD2 (5 bases). The CDR3 covers 16 residues. The ends were cut back, 6 bases at V and 0 bases at J, with 15 bases in the middle. The CDR3 DNA sequence: TGTGCCAGCAGACCCCGTTCGGGGTTCTCCTACAATGAGCAGTTCTTC. Translating it yields CASRPRSGFSYNEQFF.

This sequence joins TRBV11-2 and TRBJ2-2; 8 bases match TRBD1. CDR1 is SGHAT and CDR2 is FQNNGV in the germline V gene. This CDR3 spans 15 amino acids. The V segment lost 5 bases and the J segment 5 bases; nucleotides outside the gene matches: 7. In nucleotides, the CDR3 is TGTGCCAGCAGCACTGGACAGGGACTTACCGGGGAGCTGTTTTTT. This translates into CASSTGQGLTGELFF.

Concerning this clonotype: A read error may explain this, as a much larger clone is one base away. The chain couples TRBV4-1 to TRBJ2-1; D unclear. Germline V gene data show CDR1 as MGHRA and CDR2 as YSYEKL. V lost 4 bases, J lost 8 bases, and 30 bases lay in between. CDR3 length: 19 amino acids. The CDR3 spells CASSLSGLTSRFLGDEQFF. CDR3 nucleotides: TGCGCCAGCAGCCTCTCCGGATTGACATCTAGATTCCTTGGCGATGAGCAGTTCTTC.

Concerning this clonotype itself: It may be a read error: a sequence one base away is much more abundant. The chain couples TRBV28 to TRBJ2-7, with D tentatively TRBD1 or TRBD2 (5 bases each). V lost 0 bases and J 7 bases, leaving 16 bases between the germline ends. Germline-derived CDR1 and CDR2 are MDHEN and SYDVKM. This CDR3 is built from 15 residues. The CDR3 DNA reads TGTGCCAGCAGTTTATGGGGGCAGACCACGGGGGAGCAGTACTTC. Amino acids: CASSLWGQTTGEQYF.

This clonotype was seen more than once but under ten times. The chain links TRBV28 to TRBJ2-3; perhaps TRBD1 as D (7 bases). There are 14 residues in the CDR3. Between the trimmed V and J ends, which lost 5 bases and 0 bases, there was a span of 9 bases. Germline CDR1 reads MDHEN; CDR2 reads SYDVKM. CDR3 sequence (DNA): TGTGCCAGCAGTGCGGGACAGAGCACAGATACGCAGTATTTT. Protein sequence: CASSAGQSTDTQYF.